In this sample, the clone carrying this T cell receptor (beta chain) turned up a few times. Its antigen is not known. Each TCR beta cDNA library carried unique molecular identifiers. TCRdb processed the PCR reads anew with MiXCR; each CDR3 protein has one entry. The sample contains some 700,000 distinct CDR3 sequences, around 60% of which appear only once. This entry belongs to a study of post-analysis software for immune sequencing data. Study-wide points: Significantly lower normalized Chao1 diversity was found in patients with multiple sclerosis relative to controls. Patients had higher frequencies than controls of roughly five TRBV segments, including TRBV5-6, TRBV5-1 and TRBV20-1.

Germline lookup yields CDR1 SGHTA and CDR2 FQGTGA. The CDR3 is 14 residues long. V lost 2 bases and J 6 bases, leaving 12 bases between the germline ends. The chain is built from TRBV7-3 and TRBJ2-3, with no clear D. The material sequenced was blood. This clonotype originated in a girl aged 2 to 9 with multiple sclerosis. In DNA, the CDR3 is TGTGCCAGCAGCTTAGGGCAGATTGTGGATACGCAGTATTTT. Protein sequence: CASSLGQIVDTQYF. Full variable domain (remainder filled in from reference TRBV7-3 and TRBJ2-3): GAGVSQTPSNKVTEKGKYVELRCDPISGHTALYWYRQSLGQGPEFLIYFQGTGAADDSGLPNDRFFAVRPEGSVSTLKIQRTERGDSAVYLCASSLGQIVDTQYFGPGTRLTVL.